Listed below are T cell receptor beta chains from one sample, sequenced in a study of control samples from healthy donors and cancer patients. Clones were sequenced by immunoSEQ multiplex PCR, and TCRdb holds only the in-frame ones, with some missing. The sample shows 80,000 or so clones, about 90% of them seen only once. The sequencing sample was made of blood. The receptors come from a man aged 45-65 years in good health. CDR3s include the opening cysteine and the closing phenylalanine or tryptophan. The D gene is left open where the match is weak. For some rows the clone size is stated as once, few or many, or as a class when expanded; others skip it.

v_call	j_call	cdr3_length	d_call	clone_size	cdr3_aa	cdr3_nt
TRBV18	TRBJ2-2	14	-	-	CASSPQGHTGELFF	TGTGCCAGCTCACCACAGGGCCACACCGGGGAGCTGTTTTTT
TRBV7-6	TRBJ2-5	14	TRBD1	-	CASSPGGQGETQYF	TGTGCCAGCAGCCCGGGGGGACAGGGCGAGACCCAGTACTTC
TRBV6-2/TRBV6-3	TRBJ1-2	13	-	-	CASSYGAASGYTF	TGTGCCAGCAGTTACGGGGCAGCTTCTGGCTACACCTTC
TRBV14	TRBJ2-1	17	-	-	CASSQWARRNSYNEQFF	TGTGCCAGCAGCCAATGGGCCCGGAGGAACTCCTACAATGAGCAGTTCTTC
TRBV6-4	TRBJ1-6	15	TRBD1	-	CASRRDSSYNSPLHF	TGTGCCAGCAGACGGGACAGCTCCTATAATTCACCCCTCCACTTT
TRBV3-1/TRBV3-2	TRBJ2-1	16	-	-	CASSQDLRKGRNEQFF	TGTGCCAGCAGCCAAGATCTTAGGAAGGGGAGGAATGAGCAGTTCTTC
TRBV5-6	TRBJ2-2	8	-	-	CASLELFF	TGTGCCAGCCTGGAGCTGTTTTTT
TRBV5-1	TRBJ1-1	13	TRBD1	-	CASSLQGLTEAFF	TGCGCCAGCAGCTTACAGGGGCTGACTGAAGCTTTCTTT
TRBV27	TRBJ1-2	14	TRBD1	-	CASTPDRGRVGYTF	TGTGCCAGCACTCCGGACAGGGGGCGCGTTGGCTACACCTTC
TRBV2	TRBJ1-1	13	-	-	CASSDSGKAEAFF	TGTGCCAGCAGTGATTCAGGGAAGGCTGAAGCTTTCTTT
TRBV18	TRBJ1-6	14	-	-	CASSPKQYNSPLHF	TGTGCCAGCTCACCAAAACAGTATAATTCACCCCTCCACTTT
TRBV11-3	TRBJ1-1	13	-	-	CASRGQTSTEAFF	TGTGCCAGCCGGGGACAAACGTCGACTGAAGCTTTCTTT
TRBV30	TRBJ1-1	14	-	-	CAWSAGLHRTEAFF	TGTGCCTGGAGTGCTGGACTACACAGGACTGAAGCTTTCTTT
TRBV9	TRBJ2-1	14	-	once	CASSVERMNNEQFF	TGTGCCAGCAGCGTGGAGCGGATGAACAATGAGCAGTTCTTC
TRBV6-5	TRBJ2-5	15	TRBD2	few	CASSQTSGDQETQYF	TGTGCCAGCAGTCAGACTAGCGGGGACCAAGAGACCCAGTACTTC
TRBV19	TRBJ2-1	17	-	-	CASSPRDSRSSYNEQFF	TGTGCCAGTAGTCCTCGGGACTCCCGGAGCTCCTACAATGAGCAGTTCTTC
TRBV5-1	TRBJ1-6	15	TRBD1	-	CASSLGDREDSPLHF	TGCGCCAGCAGCTTGGGGGACAGGGAAGACTCACCCCTCCACTTT
TRBV19	TRBJ1-1	16	TRBD1	-	CASSIFQGAMNTEAFF	TGTGCCAGTAGTATATTCCAGGGGGCGATGAACACTGAAGCTTTCTTT
TRBV7-9	TRBJ2-1	15	-	-	CASSLGAGARDEQFF	TGTGCCAGCAGCTTAGGGGCGGGGGCGCGGGATGAGCAGTTCTTC
TRBV7-9	TRBJ1-1	15	-	once	CASSHPGRPNTEAFF	TGTGCCAGCAGCCACCCGGGAAGACCGAACACTGAAGCTTTCTTT
TRBV6-5	TRBJ1-2	15	TRBD1	-	CASSSPGQPNYGYTF	TGTGCCAGCAGTTCACCGGGACAGCCTAACTATGGCTACACCTTC
TRBV5-1	TRBJ1-1	13	-	once	CASSLGGNTEAFF	TGCGCCAGCAGCTTGGGGGGGAACACTGAAGCTTTCTTT
TRBV28	TRBJ2-5	15	TRBD2	-	CASILRAGGGETQYF	TGTGCCAGCATCCTCCGGGCAGGCGGGGGAGAGACCCAGTACTTC
TRBV5-1	TRBJ1-1	15	TRBD1	-	CASSHRQGDHTEAFF	TGCGCCAGCAGCCATCGTCAGGGGGATCACACTGAAGCTTTCTTT
TRBV5-5	TRBJ2-5	15	-	-	CASSRDIDVEGTQYF	TGTGCCAGCAGCAGGGACATAGACGTCGAAGGGACCCAGTACTTC